The clone carrying this T cell receptor (beta chain) occurred a few times. The antigen is unknown. A single record per CDR3 protein comes from TCRdb applying MiXCR to the multiplex PCR reads. The table includes around 130,000 distinct CDR3 sequences, 21% detected once. This entry belongs to a study of breast tumors, draining lymph nodes, adjacent tissues. Study-wide results and limits: Findings are consistent with lymph node origin and intratumoral expansion of most tumor T cells. Tumor repertoires ranked between lymph nodes and nontumor tissue in diversity, with V and J gene preferences. Tumor and nontumor repertoires were significantly more similar in luminal-like than in basal-like breast cancer.

Samples came from axillary lymph nodes draining the breast cancer. The V gene's germline CDR1 is MDHEN and CDR2 SYDVKM. V gave up 4 bases and J gave up 3 bases, with 6 bases separating them. This CDR3 comprises 13 residues. The sequenced sample consisted of axillary lymph node tissue. The receptor was isolated from a female donor with breast cancer. Some clones in this sample may be carry-over from other donors' samples. The rearrangement links TRBV28 to TRBJ1-4; maybe TRBD1 (5 bases). CDR3 coding DNA: TGTGCCAGCAGTTGGGGGGCTAATGAAAAACTGTTTTTT. As protein: CASSWGANEKLFF. The whole variable domain, filled in from reference TRBV28 and TRBJ1-4, reads DVKVTQSSRYLVKRTGEKVFLECVQDMDHENMFWYRQDPGLGLRLIYFSYDVKMKEKGDIPEGYSVSREKKERFSLILESASTNQTSMYLCASSWGANEKLFFGSGTQLSVL.